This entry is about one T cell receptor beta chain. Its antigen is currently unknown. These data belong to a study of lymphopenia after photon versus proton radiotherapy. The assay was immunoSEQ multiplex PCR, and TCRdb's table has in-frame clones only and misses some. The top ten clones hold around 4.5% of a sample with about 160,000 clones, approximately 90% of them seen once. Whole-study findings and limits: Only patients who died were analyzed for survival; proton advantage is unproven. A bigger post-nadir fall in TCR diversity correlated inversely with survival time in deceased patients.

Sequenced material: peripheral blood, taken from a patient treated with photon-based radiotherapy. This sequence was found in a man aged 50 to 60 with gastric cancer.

This chain's CDR3 is CASSASGASIYNEQFF. In DNA, the CDR3 is TGTGCCAGCAGTGCGTCGGGGGCTTCAATTTACAATGAGCAGTTCTTC. The chain recombines TRBV6-4 with TRBJ2-1; D might be TRBD1 or TRBD2, each matching 6 bases. Germline CDR1 is MRHNA and CDR2 is SNTAGT. Between the trimmed V and J ends, which lost 4 bases and 4 bases, there was a span of 17 bases. The CDR3 is 16 residues long.